These T cell receptor beta chains were read from a single sample in a study of blood T cell repertoires in COVID-19. Some clones are missing from TCRdb's copy, which holds only in-frame ones; the method was immunoSEQ multiplex PCR. Among around 100,000 clones listed, approximately 90% were seen once. Sequences were obtained from peripheral blood. All receptors derive from a woman older than 75 in a cohort sampled during active COVID-19. The CDR3 runs from the conserved cysteine through the conserved F or W. The D gene is left open where the match is weak. Not all rows give a size; the values are once, few, many and, for expanded clones, a class.

v_gene,d_gene,j_gene,abundance,CDR3nt,CDR3aa
TRBV28,NA,TRBJ1-2,NA,TGTGCCAGCAGTTCCAGTCCTAACTATGGCTACACCTTC,CASSSSPNYGYTF
TRBV12-5,NA,TRBJ2-7,NA,TGTGCTAGTGGTTTGAGTACGGCCTACGAGCAGTACTTC,CASGLSTAYEQYF
TRBV7-8,TRBD1,TRBJ1-2,NA,TGTGCCAGCAGCTTTCCTTCAGGGGGCAGGATCTATGGCTACACCTTC,CASSFPSGGRIYGYTF
TRBV19,NA,TRBJ1-6,NA,TGTGCCACCTCAGGGCTACAGTATAATTCACCCCTCCACTTT,CATSGLQYNSPLHF
TRBV10-2,TRBD1,TRBJ2-1,NA,TGCGCCAGCAGTGAGCCCTCGACAGGGGTGGTGAGTGAGCAGTTCTTC,CASSEPSTGVVSEQFF
TRBV6-5,NA,TRBJ1-1,NA,TGTGCCAGCAGTTCCAATTCACAGGGAATCACTGAAGCTTTCTTT,CASSSNSQGITEAFF
TRBV5-1,TRBD2,TRBJ2-3,NA,TGCGCCAGCAGCCAGCTAGCGGGGGATGCGGGAGATACGCAGTATTTT,CASSQLAGDAGDTQYF
TRBV11-2,NA,TRBJ2-7,NA,TGTGCCAGCAGCTTAGTTCAGGACAGCTCCTACGAGCAGTACTTC,CASSLVQDSSYEQYF
TRBV29-1,NA,TRBJ1-2,NA,TGCAGCGTTGTCGGGGACACCTTC,CSVVGDTF
TRBV7-9,TRBD1,TRBJ1-4,NA,TGTGCCAGCAGCGTCGACAGGGGGCATGAAAAACTGTTTTTT,CASSVDRGHEKLFF
TRBV27,NA,TRBJ2-5,once,TGTGCCAGCAGTCCCGGACAGACCATCCAAGAGACCCAGTACTTC,CASSPGQTIQETQYF
TRBV6-1,TRBD1,TRBJ1-2,NA,TGTGCCAGCAGTGAATCAGGGGGGGGCTACACCTTC,CASSESGGGYTF
TRBV3-1/TRBV3-2,NA,TRBJ1-3,once,TGTGCCAGCAGCCAAGCGGGGTCTGGAAACACCATATATTTT,CASSQAGSGNTIYF
TRBV30,TRBD2,TRBJ2-1,NA,TGTGCCTCGCGCCGTAGCGGGGCCCGCAATGAGCAGTTCTTC,CASRRSGARNEQFF
TRBV5-1,TRBD1,TRBJ2-3,once,TGCGCCAGCAGCCCGGGACAGGGTTTAGATACGCAGTATTTT,CASSPGQGLDTQYF
TRBV5-4,TRBD2,TRBJ2-3,NA,TGTGCCAGCAGCTTGGGCGGGGGGGCCTTCACAGATACGCAGTATTTT,CASSLGGGAFTDTQYF
TRBV19,NA,TRBJ2-1,NA,TGTGCCAGTAGTATAGGGAGCTCCTACAATGAGCAGTTCTTC,CASSIGSSYNEQFF
TRBV3-1/TRBV3-2,TRBD1,TRBJ1-3,NA,TGTGCCAGCAGTCTACCGACAGGGTCTGGAAACACCATATATTTT,CASSLPTGSGNTIYF
TRBV30,TRBD1,TRBJ1-6,NA,TGTGCCTGGAATCTGGGACAGGGTAATTCACCCCTCCACTTT,CAWNLGQGNSPLHF
TRBV10-1,NA,TRBJ2-5,NA,TGCGCCAGCAGTGCGAGCAGGGGGGAAGAGACCCAGTACTTC,CASSASRGEETQYF